This is a list of T cell receptor beta chains from one sample in a study of technical replicates of blood from several donors. The data were produced by immunoSEQ multiplex PCR, yet TCRdb's version contains in-frame clones alone and is incomplete. The sample lists more than 90,000 clones; 90% to 96% were seen once. The sample comprised T cells isolated from PBMCs. The source of these receptors is a human donor in good health. Both conserved end residues are part of each CDR3. The D gene is left open where the match is weak. Only some rows state a clone size, as once, few, many or a class for expanded clones.

D	V	size	J	DNA	CDR3
TRBD2	TRBV6-6	.	TRBJ2-7	TGTGCCAGCAGTTACTTCCTAGCGGGGAGCTCCTACGAGCAGTACTTC	CASSYFLAGSSYEQYF
.	TRBV2	few	TRBJ2-5	TGTGCCAGTAAGACCCAGTACTTC	CASKTQYF
.	TRBV30	.	TRBJ2-2	TGTGCCTGGAGAGGGGCGGGAACCGGCCGGAACACCGGGGAGCTGTTTTTT	CAWRGAGTGRNTGELFF
TRBD1	TRBV6-1	once	TRBJ1-2	TGTGCCAGCAGTGAAGAGTCCGGAGCAGGGGGCCTTGTGTATGGCTACACCTTC	CASSEESGAGGLVYGYTF
TRBD2	TRBV5-4	.	TRBJ2-1	TGTGCCAGCAGCGGACGACTAGCGGGAGGGCCAAGTAATGAGCAGTTCTTC	CASSGRLAGGPSNEQFF
.	TRBV5-6	.	TRBJ2-1	TGTGCCAGCAGCTTGGGGATCGGACACACAAGGATGGTAGATGAGCAGTTCTTC	CASSLGIGHTRMVDEQFF
TRBD2	TRBV4-1	.	TRBJ2-7	TGCGCCAGCAGCGGACTAGCGGCTCCCTACGAGCAGTACTTC	CASSGLAAPYEQYF
.	TRBV27	.	TRBJ1-2	TGTGCCAGCACCCTTCTAGGAGGCAACTATGGCTACACCTTC	CASTLLGGNYGYTF
TRBD1	TRBV19	once	TRBJ1-5	TGTGCCAGCACCCAGGGGGCCCTCGACTATAGCAATCAGCCCCAGCATTTT	CASTQGALDYSNQPQHF
TRBD1	TRBV18	.	TRBJ2-5	TGTGCCAGCTCACCATCGGGACAGCAACAAGAGACCCAGTACTTC	CASSPSGQQQETQYF
.	TRBV28	.	TRBJ1-5	TGTGCCAGCAGTTTATATCGTCAGCCCCAGCATTTT	CASSLYRQPQHF
.	TRBV15	.	TRBJ2-1	TGTGCCACCAGCAGGAGGGTTCCGGGGAGGAATGAGCAGTTCTTC	CATSRRVPGRNEQFF
.	TRBV4-2	.	TRBJ1-2	TGTGCCAGCAGCCAAGAAACCAGGGGCCCAAAGAACTATGGCTACACCTTC	CASSQETRGPKNYGYTF
TRBD2	TRBV4-1	.	TRBJ2-1	TGCGCCAGCAGCCCTCCGGGGGGGTACAATGAGCAGTTCTTC	CASSPPGGYNEQFF
.	TRBV28	.	TRBJ1-5	TGTGCCAGCAGTCCGACCCGAGGACAGACTGATCAGCCCCAGCATTTT	CASSPTRGQTDQPQHF
.	TRBV28	.	TRBJ2-1	TGTGCCAGCAGGGGTATGGAGAATGAGCAGTTCTTC	CASRGMENEQFF